This TCR beta chain was identified during a study of shared clonotypes between healthy human individuals. The naive CD8 subset, CD45RO-negative cells positively selected for CCR7, excluded terminally differentiated effector memory CD45RA+ cells. The CDR3 loop spans 15 amino acids. Germline CDR1 is SGDLS and CDR2 is YYNGEE. V gave up 4 bases and J gave up 2 bases; unmatched junction bases: 5. Worth noting for this clone: The antigen is unknown. This sample includes further DNA sequences coding for the same CDR3.

This table comes from immunoSEQ multiplex PCR, and its TCRdb copy is limited to in-frame clones, with some not included. Of about 2.1 million clones in the sample, roughly 95% were seen once. Study results and limitations: Naive subsets usually exceeded memory subsets in estimated richness. Since donors were few, the genetic and exposure-history diversity represented was limited. Compared with clonotypes that all four donors shared, non-shared clonotypes had lower generation probabilities. Clonotypes that were shared across a few donors made up around 4.6% of naive CD4 clonotypes.

Input material: naive CD8+ T cells from PBMCs. This chain links TRBV9 with TRBJ2-7, with 11 bases aligning to TRBD2. The origin of this receptor is a man younger than 30 in good health. Some clones in this sample may be carry-over from other donors' samples. The CDR3 reads CASSPGTSGTYEQYF. The CDR3 coding sequence is TGTGCCAGCAGCCCAGGGACTAGCGGCACCTACGAGCAGTACTTC.